These 26 T cell receptor beta chains were sequenced from one sample in a study of blood T cell repertoires in COVID-19. Generated by immunoSEQ multiplex PCR, the TCRdb table keeps only in-frame clones and is missing some. Of roughly 160,000 clones in the sample, 79% were seen once. The source material was peripheral blood. These receptor sequences come from a woman aged 55-69 years with COVID-19, enrolled during active disease.

The gene calls are TRBV6-1 and TRBJ1-2; 7 nucleotides line up with TRBD1. V was pared by 1 base and J by 7 bases, with 9 bases of the junction left unmatched. This CDR3 comprises 15 residues. Germline loops: CDR1 MNHNS, CDR2 SASEGT. This chain's CDR3 is CASSEGGDSLRGYTF. In DNA, the CDR3 is TGTGCCAGCAGTGAAGGAGGGGACAGTTTGCGTGGCTACACCTTC.

The chain combines TRBV5-1 with TRBJ1-2; 10 positions match TRBD1. Trimming cost V 0 bases and J 2 bases; bases outside gene matches: 4. This CDR3 contains 16 residues. Germline V CDR1 and CDR2: SGHRS, YFSETQ. DNA of the CDR3: TGCGCCAGCAGCTTGGCCGGACAGGGGGTAAACTATGGCTACACCTTC. It encodes CASSLAGQGVNYGYTF.

The rearrangement links TRBV9 to TRBJ2-1; TRBD1 matches 7 bases. The CDR3 covers 16 residues. Trimming removed 1 base from V and 7 bases from J; junction bases left unmatched: 11. CDR1 and CDR2 from the germline V gene are SGDLS and YYNGEE. The CDR3 spells CASSVLDGGRGNEQFF. CDR3 nucleotide sequence: TGTGCCAGCAGCGTATTGGACGGAGGCAGGGGGAATGAGCAGTTCTTC. Filled out from reference TRBV9 and TRBJ2-1, the complete variable domain reads DSGVTQTPKHLITATGQRVTLRCSPRSGDLSVYWYQQSLDQGLQFLIQYYNGEERAKGNILERFSAQQFPDLHSELNLSSLELGDSALYFCASSVLDGGRGNEQFFGPGTRLTVL.

V and J are TRBV7-8 and TRBJ1-2; D may be TRBD1 (5 bases). The CDR3 is made up of 16 amino acids. Germline CDR1 is SGHVS and CDR2 is FQNEAQ. V lost 0 bases and J lost 1, with 12 bases in between. The DNA of the CDR3 is TGTGCCAGCAGCTTAGCCGACGCGGGGGTTAACTATGGCTACACCTTC. The encoded protein is CASSLADAGVNYGYTF.

The chain links TRBV19 to TRBJ1-5; possibly TRBD1 for D (6 bases). The CDR3 consists of 15 residues. Germline CDR1 LNHDA, CDR2 SQIVND (reference sequence). The ends were cut back, 6 bases at V and 0 bases at J, with 12 bases in the middle. CDR3 region: CASRETGNSNQPQHF. CDR3 DNA: TGTGCCAGTAGAGAGACAGGTAATAGCAATCAGCCCCAGCATTTT.

This clone was seen a few times. V is TRBV5-6 and J is TRBJ2-3, with D tentatively TRBD1 (5 bases). Trimming removed 4 bases from V and 4 bases from J, with 22 bases in between. Germline values: CDR1 SGHDT, CDR2 YYEEEE. The CDR3 extends over 17 amino acids. The CDR3 is CASSEGDSLLRADTQYF. The CDR3 bases are TGTGCCAGCAGCGAAGGGGATAGCCTCTTACGTGCAGATACGCAGTATTTT. The whole variable domain, remainder taken from reference TRBV5-6 and TRBJ2-3, is DAGVTQSPTHLIKTRGQQVTLRCSPKSGHDTVSWYQQALGQGPQFIFQYYEEEERQRGNFPDRFSGHQFPNYSSELNVNALLLGDSALYLCASSEGDSLLRADTQYFGPGTRLTVL.

V and J are TRBV21-1 and TRBJ2-3; the table assigns TRBD2, which was not confirmed against the DNA. TRBV21-1 is an annotated pseudogene. The CDR3 is 14 residues long. This CDR3 reads CASSKVFFPDTQYF. The CDR3 DNA reads TGTGCCAGCAGCAAAGTCTTTTTCCCAGATACGCAGTATTTT.

The gene calls are TRBV2 and TRBJ1-1; possibly TRBD1 for D (6 bases). Per the germline V gene, CDR1 is SNHLY and CDR2 is FYNNEI. Trimming shortened V by 6 bases and J by 11 bases, and 16 bases separated the two germline ends. The CDR3 loop spans 12 amino acids. CDR3 DNA: TGTGCCAGCAGCCTCTGGGGGGGGGCCGCTTTCTTT. Its protein product is CASSLWGGAAFF.

The J gene is TRBJ1-5, the V gene TRBV7-2, with TRBD1 as a possible D gene (5 bases). Germline-derived CDR1 and CDR2 are SGHTA and FQGNSA. V lost 1 base and J lost 6, with 10 bases in between. The CDR3 consists of 14 residues. The CDR3 DNA reads as TGTGCCAGCAGCTTAGGTGGGCAGGGTCAGCCCCAGCATTTT. Amino acid sequence: CASSLGGQGQPQHF.

The chain joins TRBV6-5 to TRBJ1-3; D perhaps matches TRBD1 (5 bases). The CDR3 is made up of 14 amino acids. The germline V gene has CDR1 MNHEY and CDR2 SVGAGI. Trimming removed 6 bases from V and 1 base from J, with 10 bases in between. In DNA, the CDR3 is TGTGCCAGCAGACCCTCAGGGTCTGGAAACACCATATATTTT. Residues: CASRPSGSGNTIYF.

There are a few counts of this clone. V and J are TRBV4-2 and TRBJ2-1; D remains ambiguous. Looked up from germline, CDR1 is LGHNA and CDR2 is YNFKEQ. The CDR3 spans 15 residues. V lost 1 base to trimming and J lost 8 bases, with 15 bases between them. CDR3 in DNA: TGTGCCAGCAGCCAAGCTCCCCTGGAGAGCGATGAGCAGTTCTTC. It codes for CASSQAPLESDEQFF.

J is TRBJ2-2 and V is TRBV5-6; tentative D call: TRBD2 (7 bases). Between the trimmed V and J ends, which lost 6 bases and 5 bases, there was a span of 14 bases. CDR3 length: 14 amino acids. Germline lookup yields CDR1 SGHDT and CDR2 YYEEEE. As DNA, the CDR3 is TGTGCCAGCACCAGGGGAGGGGTAACCGGGGAGCTGTTTTTT. This encodes CASTRGGVTGELFF.

The rearrangement uses TRBV11-2 and TRBJ2-2; D remains ambiguous. Trimming took off 1 base at V and 1 base at J, with 4 bases between the two ends. CDR1 SGHAT and CDR2 FQNNGV come from the germline V gene. The CDR3 extends over 14 amino acids. CDR3 nucleotides: TGTGCCAGCAGCTTAGCCCAGAACACCGGGGAGCTGTTTTTT. This sequence encodes CASSLAQNTGELFF.

The V call is TRBV7-3, the J call TRBJ2-1; D may be TRBD1 (6 bases). Trimming removed 5 bases from V and 7 bases from J, with 15 bases in between. The CDR3 consists of 14 residues. Per germline, CDR1 SGHTA and CDR2 FQGTGA. CDR3 sequence: CASSDTGFGNEQFF. The DNA of the CDR3 is TGTGCCAGCAGCGACACAGGGTTTGGTAATGAGCAGTTCTTC.

The rearrangement links TRBV19 to TRBJ1-3, with D possibly being TRBD1 (6 bases). Trimming cost V 11 bases and J 0 bases, with 17 bases left between them. The CDR3 loop spans 15 amino acids. CDR1 is LNHDA, CDR2 SQIVND, per germline (reference sequence). The CDR3 region has the DNA TGTGCCGCTGTTCCGACGGACAGCTCTGGAAACACCATATATTTT. Translating it yields CAAVPTDSSGNTIYF.

A note on this clone: One end of the junction varies from germline; a read error may be responsible. The chain uses TRBV7-7 and TRBJ2-1; 10 positions agree with TRBD2. The CDR3 totals 15 residues. The germline CDR1 and CDR2 sequences are SSHAT and FNYEAQ (reference sequence). The CDR3 region has the DNA TGTGCTAGCAGTCCAGGACTAGCGGCCTACAATGAGCAGTTCTTC. It codes for CASSPGLAAYNEQFF.

The chain uses TRBV19 and TRBJ1-3; D uncertain. Germline V CDR1 and CDR2: LNHDA, SQIVND (reference sequence). V was cut by 3 bases and J by 3 bases, with 6 bases left in between. CDR3 length: 13 residues. The CDR3 here is CASSMTVGNTIYF. The CDR3 DNA follows: TGTGCCAGTAGTATGACTGTTGGAAACACCATATATTTT.

This chain links TRBV5-1 with TRBJ1-4; D may be TRBD1 (6 bases). The CDR3 runs 15 residues. In germline, CDR1 is SGHRS, CDR2 YFSETQ. With 4 bases removed from V and 2 bases from J, the gap between germline ends came to 12 bases. For the CDR3, the DNA is TGCGCCAGCAGCCTCGGACAGCTTACTAATGAAAAACTGTTTTTT. Translating it yields CASSLGQLTNEKLFF.

This clone has just a few counts. V and J are TRBV6-5 and TRBJ1-5; tentatively, D is TRBD1 (6 bases). Trimming cost V 7 bases and J 0 bases, with 10 bases left between them. Germline V CDR1 and CDR2: MNHEY, SVGAGI. The CDR3 totals 14 residues. Written as DNA, the CDR3 is TGTGCCAGCACGCAGACAGGTAGCAATCAGCCCCAGCATTTT. It yields the protein CASTQTGSNQPQHF.

This chain uses TRBV7-9 with TRBJ1-1; 9 bases map to TRBD1. V lost 5 bases and J lost 0; bases outside the gene matches: 4. The CDR3 loop spans 15 amino acids. The V gene's germline CDR1 is SEHNR and CDR2 FQNEAQ (reference sequence). The CDR3 region is CASSGGQGLNTEAFF. DNA for the CDR3: TGTGCCAGCAGCGGGGGACAGGGTTTGAACACTGAAGCTTTCTTT.

The J gene is TRBJ1-3, the V gene TRBV4-2; 7 positions agree with TRBD1. V dropped 2 bases and J dropped 3; count of bases not matched to a gene: 4. The CDR3 has 15 amino acids. Germline V lookup: CDR1 LGHNA, CDR2 YNFKEQ. The CDR3 sequence is CASSQPDRIGNTIYF. Here the CDR3 DNA reads TGTGCCAGCAGCCAACCGGACAGGATTGGAAACACCATATATTTT.

The rearrangement uses TRBV6-1 and TRBJ1-1; tentatively, D is TRBD1 (6 bases). Germline CDR1 MNHNS, CDR2 SASEGT. CDR3 size: 14 residues. V was shortened by 2 bases and J by 4 bases, with 11 bases between the two germline ends. The CDR3 is CASSESGVPTEAFF. In DNA form, the CDR3 reads TGTGCCAGCAGTGAATCAGGGGTCCCCACTGAAGCTTTCTTT.

This chain joins TRBV9 and TRBJ1-3; D gene uncertain. The CDR3 length is 13 residues. V was shortened by 3 bases and J by 4 bases, with 8 bases between the two germline ends. Per the germline V gene, CDR1 is SGDLS and CDR2 is YYNGEE. DNA of the CDR3: TGTGCCAGCAGCGCGACATACGGAAACACCATATATTTT. Protein sequence: CASSATYGNTIYF.

The chain carries TRBV5-4 and TRBJ1-6; D remains unclear. The V and J ends lost 4 bases and 6 bases respectively, with 11 bases between them. The CDR3 loop spans 14 amino acids. The V gene's germline CDR1 is SGHNT and CDR2 YYREEE (reference sequence). This CDR3 reads CASSPRLINSPLHF. The DNA of the CDR3 is TGTGCCAGCAGCCCGAGACTGATTAATTCACCCCTCCACTTT.

The chain recombines TRBV5-5 with TRBJ2-5; 8 nucleotides align to TRBD2. CDR1 and CDR2 (germline): SGHKS, YYEKEE (reference sequence). The V gene end was trimmed by 2 bases and the J gene end by 2 bases; junction bases not matched to a gene: 5. This CDR3 contains 15 residues. The CDR3 protein is CASSFGGGSQETQYF. In nucleotides, the CDR3 is TGTGCCAGCAGCTTTGGCGGGGGGTCACAAGAGACCCAGTACTTC.

This chain links TRBV29-1 with TRBJ2-5; D gene unclear. The CDR3 covers 10 residues. The V end was cut by 3 bases, the J end by 7 bases, with 6 bases between. The germline CDR1 and CDR2 sequences are SQVTM and ANQGSEA. The CDR3 nucleotides are TGCAGCGTTGATACCGGGACCCAGTACTTC. Its protein is CSVDTGTQYF.